Listed here is a single TCR beta chain. The TCRbeta library incorporated unique molecular identifiers. TCRdb independently ran MiXCR on the PCR reads; one entry per CDR3 protein. The sample carries around 370,000 distinct CDR3 sequences, about a tenth recorded once. The source of the sample is a study of T-cell reconstitution after alpha-beta-depleted transplantation in children. CDR3 length: 12 amino acids. Looked up from germline, CDR1 is SQVTM and CDR2 is ANQGSEA. V dropped 3 bases and J dropped 6 bases, with 9 bases sitting between them. This sequence joins TRBV29-1 and TRBJ2-1, with D uncertain. The TCR sequence derives from a human donor who donated a stem cell graft to a child with acute lymphoblastic leukemia. The sequencing used PBMCs from the stem cell graft donor, collected from the stem cell graft. The CDR3 sequence: CSVEGFVNEQFF. The CDR3 nucleotides read TGCAGCGTTGAGGGGTTCGTCAATGAGCAGTTCTTC.